The 5 T cell receptor beta chains given below trace back to one sample, sequenced in a study of blood T cells in healthy people across ages. PCR was performed a second time for roughly 7 to 11 cycles using a sample-barcoded 5' primer and a J-beta primer mix. Via MiXCR, TCRdb re-called the 5' RACE reads, giving one row per CDR3 protein. The table lists 380,000 or so distinct CDR3 sequences, roughly half of them singletons. What was sequenced was blood. These receptors originate from a man aged 55 to 69 in good health.

This clonotype was seen a few times. This chain connects TRBV6-1 to TRBJ2-3; D is undetermined. Trimming took off 6 bases at V and 0 bases at J, with 13 bases between the two ends. CDR3 length equals 15 residues. Germline V CDR1 and CDR2: MNHNS, SASEGT. The CDR3 reads CASSPTAASTDTQYF. The CDR3 DNA reads TGTGCCAGCAGCCCCACAGCCGCCAGCACAGATACGCAGTATTTT.

This clonotype was counted between two and nine times. The chain joins TRBV4-2 to TRBJ1-2; D gene unclear. CDR1 LGHNA and CDR2 YNFKEQ come from the germline V gene. This CDR3 comprises 15 residues. The V and J ends lost 1 base and 2 bases respectively, with 11 bases between them. The CDR3 loop is CASSQGLGENYGYTF. CDR3 in DNA: TGTGCCAGCAGCCAAGGGTTAGGTGAAAACTATGGCTACACCTTC.

V is TRBV6-5 and J is TRBJ2-5; 9 bases map to TRBD1. Trimming removed 10 bases from V and 4 bases from J; junction bases left unmatched: 10. The germline V gene has CDR1 MNHEY and CDR2 SVGAGI. There are 14 residues in the CDR3. CDR3 nucleotide sequence: TGTGCCAACAGCGGACCGGGACAGGGAGAGACCCAGTACTTC. Translating it yields CANSGPGQGETQYF.

This clonotype turned up a few times. The chain is built from TRBV6-2 or TRBV6-3 and TRBJ2-1; the D gene is possibly TRBD2 (6 bases). Germline V CDR1 and CDR2: MNHEY, SVGEGT. Between the trimmed V and J ends, which lost 2 bases and 12 bases, there was a span of 14 bases. The CDR3 loop spans 13 amino acids. The CDR3 sequence is CASSYRGSGGQFF. In nucleotides, the CDR3 is TGTGCCAGCAGTTACAGGGGCTCCGGGGGGCAGTTCTTC.

The CDR3 loop is CASSPRGANEKLFF. In DNA form, the CDR3 reads TGTGCCAGCAGCCCTAGGGGGGCTAATGAAAAACTGTTTTTT. This sequence joins TRBV7-9 and TRBJ1-4; perhaps TRBD1 as D (6 bases). The CDR3 totals 14 residues. V was shortened by 5 bases and J by 3 bases, with 10 bases between the two germline ends. Per the germline V gene, CDR1 is SEHNR and CDR2 is FQNEAQ (reference sequence).